This T cell receptor (beta chain) was observed in a study of T cells in women clearing cervical HPV infection. With respect to this clone: What it binds is not known. The sequenced fragment ends 3 residues before the CDR3 boundary, so the rest is inferred from the germline J gene.

Measured with immunoSEQ multiplex PCR; TCRdb has only the in-frame clones, and not every one. Listed are about 31,000 clones; more than 3% falls within the top ten. Looked up from germline, CDR1 is MNHEY and CDR2 is SVGEGT. The CDR3 consists of 16 residues. V lost 6 bases and J 2 bases, leaving 16 bases between the germline ends. Findings of the study overall: TRBV6-7 relative abundance averaged roughly 0.1% in cases and approximately 0.15% in controls.

The specimen was blood buffy coat. The receptor was derived from a woman between 18 and 70 years old with a cervical HPV16 infection that either progressed to CIN3+ or cleared (not recorded which). The rearrangement joins TRBV6-2 or TRBV6-3 to TRBJ2-2; perhaps TRBD2 as D (6 bases). The CDR3 reads CASRERLGSNTGELFF. The DNA read from the CDR3 is TGTGCCAGCAGGGAAAGACTAGGATCAAACACCGGGGAG.